This paragraph covers one T cell receptor (beta chain) sequence. A single base separates this from a much larger clone, so it may be a read error. This entry belongs to a study of T cells after yellow fever vaccination. The wider study: Fractions of low cell number were prepared using SMART-Seq v4 Ultra Low Input.

TCRdb analysed the 5' RACE reads with MiXCR anew, one entry per CDR3 protein. The table shows around 250,000 distinct CDR3 sequences, with 6.9% occurring only once. The CDR3 contains 14 residues. The sequence was obtained from a man aged 25 to 45 who received the YFV17D yellow fever vaccine. The material was CD4+ T cells sorted from PBMCs, obtained 15 days after the yellow fever booster vaccination. The V and J genes are TRBV12-3 or TRBV12-4 and TRBJ2-7; 9 nucleotides match TRBD2. CDR3 in amino acids: CASSLAGGTYEKYF. CDR3 nucleotide sequence: TGTGCCAGCAGTTTGGCGGGAGGGACCTACGAGAAGTACTTC.